This is a list of T cell receptor beta chains from one sample in a study of OX40 agonist ivuxolimab in advanced cancers. Clones were read by immunoSEQ multiplex PCR, and TCRdb kept only the in-frame ones, dropping some. The sample yields fewer than 80,000 clones, approximately 88% seen once. The sample here was CD4+ or CD8+ T cells sorted from blood, taken in a trial of the OX40 agonist ivuxolimab. The source of these receptors is an adult with an advanced solid tumor such as melanoma, head and neck, liver or kidney cancer. Each CDR3 is given with its conserved first and last residue. The D gene is left open where the match is weak. The size of a clone is reported for some rows only, either as once, few or many, or as a class for expanded clones.

- TRBJ2-7 TRBV5-4 TRBD2 TGTGCCAGCAGCTTGAGTAGCGGGTCATACGAGCAGTACTTC CASSLSSGSYEQYF
- TRBJ1-2 TRBV29-1 - TGCAGCGTTGAAATACGGGGGACTAACTATGGCTACACCTTC CSVEIRGTNYGYTF
- TRBJ1-1 TRBV18 - TGTGCCAGCTCACCGTCTGGACAGTTAATGGGGACGAGTGAAGCTTTCTTT CASSPSGQLMGTSEAFF
- TRBJ1-2 TRBV11-2 - TGTGCCAGCAGAAGGGGGGGGCGAGACTATGGCTACACCTTC CASRRGGRDYGYTF
- TRBJ1-4 TRBV7-9 - TGTGCCAGCTGCAGGGGCAATGAAAAACTGTTTTTT CASCRGNEKLFF
- TRBJ1-5 TRBV18 TRBD1 TGTGCCAGCTCACCCGGGACAGGGGATCAGCCCCAGCATTTT CASSPGTGDQPQHF
- TRBJ2-7 TRBV5-4 TRBD1 TGTGCCAGCAGCCGAGGGACAGGGAGCTCCTACGAGCAGTACTTC CASSRGTGSSYEQYF
- TRBJ1-5 TRBV7-8 - TGTGCCAGCAGCTTAGCGAGTCCGGTTAGCAATCAGCCCCAGCATTTT CASSLASPVSNQPQHF
- TRBJ1-6 TRBV7-8 - TGTGCCAGCAGCCTAGTGGGAAATTCACCCCTCCACTTT CASSLVGNSPLHF
- TRBJ1-1 TRBV11-2 TRBD1 TGTGCCAGCAGTTACACTGGACAGGGGTTCGGGAACACTGAAGCTTTCTTT CASSYTGQGFGNTEAFF
- TRBJ1-2 TRBV5-1 - TGCGCCAGCAGCTTGGGAGACGACTATGGCTACACCTTC CASSLGDDYGYTF
- TRBJ2-5 TRBV11-2 - TGTGCCAGCAGCTTAGGCTTCGGGCTTGAGGAGACCCAGTACTTC CASSLGFGLEETQYF
- TRBJ1-2 TRBV6-1 TRBD1 TGTGCCAGCAGTCCGGCCGGACAGGGAGGCTATGGCTACACCTTC CASSPAGQGGYGYTF
- TRBJ1-6 TRBV19 - TGTGCCAGTAGTAGGGACGACGGTAATTCACCCCTCCACTTT CASSRDDGNSPLHF
- TRBJ2-7 TRBV11-2 - TGTGCCAGCAGCCTAGGCAGCTACGAGCAGTACTTC CASSLGSYEQYF
once TRBJ2-7 TRBV10-3 TRBD1 TGTGCCATCAGTCTGACAGGGGGTGAATACGAGCAGTACTTC CAISLTGGEYEQYF
once TRBJ1-2 TRBV6-5 - TGTGCCAGCAGTTCCAGTACGGGCTATGGCTACACCTTC CASSSSTGYGYTF
- TRBJ1-1 TRBV11-1 TRBD1 TGTGCCAGCAGCCTCCAGACAGGGGTGAACACTGAAGCTTTCTTT CASSLQTGVNTEAFF
once TRBJ2-5 TRBV10-3 - TGTGCCATCGGGTCGAGCAGCGTGGAGACCCAGTACTTC CAIGSSSVETQYF
- TRBJ2-2 TRBV28 - TGTGCCAGCAGTTCAGGGGTGTGGGGGTCCGGGGAGCTGTTTTTT CASSSGVWGSGELFF
- TRBJ2-6 TRBV12-5 - TGTGCTAGTGGTTTGCCGACAGGATCCTCTGGGGCCAACGTCCTGACTTTC CASGLPTGSSGANVLTF
- TRBJ1-2 TRBV15 - TGTGCCACCAGCAGAGAGGGGATCCCAAGGGATGGCTACACCTTC CATSREGIPRDGYTF
- TRBJ2-3 TRBV7-9 TRBD2 TGTGCCAGCAGCCAGCGGGGTCCCTTCACAGATACGCAGTATTTT CASSQRGPFTDTQYF
- TRBJ1-4 TRBV6-1 - TGTGCCAGCAGTGACCCGACAGGTCGCAGTGAAAAACTGTTTTTT CASSDPTGRSEKLFF
- TRBJ1-6 TRBV7-9 TRBD1 TGTGCCAGCAGCTCACAGGGGGAAAGCTCACCCCTCCACTTT CASSSQGESSPLHF
- TRBJ1-1 TRBV19 - TGTGCCAGTAAAGCGGCCATAGGGGGCACTGAAGCTTTCTTT CASKAAIGGTEAFF
- TRBJ2-6 TRBV5-1 - TGCGCCAGCAGTTTGGACGGCACTGGGGCCAACGTCCTGACTTTC CASSLDGTGANVLTF
once TRBJ1-4 TRBV7-2 TRBD1 TGTGCCAGCAGCTTAGCAGGGACAGCAGTTAATGAAAAACTGTTTTTT CASSLAGTAVNEKLFF
- TRBJ1-3 TRBV6-5 - TGTGCCAGCAGTTACTCGAATCAGCCCTCTGGAAACACCATATATTTT CASSYSNQPSGNTIYF
few TRBJ1-1 TRBV29-1 - TGCAGCGTAGGGAGGGACACGCAAACGGGAGCTTTCTTT CSVGRDTQTGAFF
once TRBJ2-2 TRBV15 - TGTGCCACCAGCAGAGATAAGCAGGGGAAGGGCGGGGAGCTGTTTTTT CATSRDKQGKGGELFF
- TRBJ2-5 TRBV11-2 TRBD2 TGTGCCACTACTCGCGGGGGGTCGGTACAAGAGACCCAGTACTTC CATTRGGSVQETQYF
- TRBJ1-5 TRBV5-1 - TGCGCCAGCAGCTATACTACAGGGAACAATCAGCCCCAGCATTTT CASSYTTGNNQPQHF
- TRBJ1-1 TRBV19 - TGTGCCAGTAGTCCTGACTTGAACACTGAAGCTTTCTTT CASSPDLNTEAFF
- TRBJ1-2 TRBV28 - TGTGCCAGCAGTAACAGGGTCGATGCTGGCTACACCTTC CASSNRVDAGYTF
- TRBJ1-1 TRBV27 - TGTGCCAGCAGTTTATCGATGGGTACTGAAGCTTTCTTT CASSLSMGTEAFF
once TRBJ1-5 TRBV30 - TGTGCCTTTTCACTAGGGCGAACAGCTAGCAATCAGCCCCAGCATTTT CAFSLGRTASNQPQHF
few TRBJ1-2 TRBV2 - TGTGCCAGCAGTGTGGACGGAGCTAACTATGGCTACACCTTC CASSVDGANYGYTF
- TRBJ1-5 TRBV7-4 - TGTGCCAGCAGCCCTGGAAGGACGAGCAATCAGCCCCAGCATTTT CASSPGRTSNQPQHF
- TRBJ1-4 TRBV20-1 - TGCAGTGCTAGACGCGGTGAAAAACTGTTTTTT CSARRGEKLFF
- TRBJ2-1 TRBV19 - TGTGCCAGTAGTAAACGGGACGTAAACAATGAGCAGTTCTTC CASSKRDVNNEQFF
- TRBJ2-1 TRBV10-1 TRBD2 TGCGCCAGCAGTGCCCAGCGGGGTTCATACAATGAGCAGTTCTTC CASSAQRGSYNEQFF
- TRBJ2-5 TRBV28 - TGTGCCAGCAGTTTAGTCCAGCTTGGGACCCAGTACTTC CASSLVQLGTQYF